The rows below give T cell receptor beta chains drawn from one sample of a study of blood T cell repertoires in COVID-19. The repertoire was sequenced with immunoSEQ multiplex PCR; TCRdb's copy has only in-frame clones and lacks some. The sample carries about 210,000 clones, roughly nine tenths recorded once. Material: PBMCs or T cells enriched from blood (not recorded which). All receptors derive from a woman aged 35 to 49 in a cohort exposed to, infected with or recovered from COVID-19 (not recorded which). The CDR3 runs from the conserved cysteine through the conserved F or W. The D gene is left open where the match is weak. For some rows the clone size is stated as once, few or many, or as a class when expanded; others skip it.

D gene	V gene	J gene	clone size	CDR3 protein	CDR3 DNA
TRBD2	TRBV5-4	TRBJ2-7	few	CASSSERGGGEQYF	TGTGCCAGCAGCTCAGAGCGGGGGGGTGGGGAGCAGTACTTC
TRBD1	TRBV7-7	TRBJ2-5	few	CASSVRQGAEETQYF	TGTGCCAGCAGCGTTCGACAGGGGGCGGAAGAGACCCAGTACTTC
TRBD1	TRBV9	TRBJ1-5	-	CASSVGTGEHQPQHF	TGTGCCAGCAGCGTAGGTACAGGGGAGCATCAGCCCCAGCATTTT
-	TRBV20-1	TRBJ1-5	-	CSASTGGGNQPQHF	TGCAGTGCTAGTACCGGGGGTGGCAATCAGCCCCAGCATTTT
TRBD1	TRBV5-5	TRBJ2-4	once	CASSSGTGSANKNIQYF	TGTGCCAGCAGTTCCGGGACAGGGTCGGCGAACAAAAACATTCAGTACTTC
TRBD1	TRBV28	TRBJ1-5	-	CASRIYGTGNQPQHF	TGTGCCAGCAGGATATACGGGACAGGCAATCAGCCCCAGCATTTT
-	TRBV30	TRBJ1-2	-	CAWSVARGVYGYTF	TGTGCCTGGAGTGTAGCCAGGGGCGTATATGGCTACACCTTC
TRBD2	TRBV11-3	TRBJ2-5	-	CASSLYGSGRAETQYF	TGTGCCAGCAGCTTATATGGTAGCGGGAGAGCGGAGACCCAGTACTTC
-	TRBV15	TRBJ1-3	few	CATSDGQLSGNTIYF	TGTGCCACCAGCGACGGACAGCTCTCTGGAAACACCATATATTTT
TRBD1	TRBV25-1	TRBJ1-2	-	CASSDRDSYYGYTF	TGTGCCAGCAGTGACCGGGACAGCTACTATGGCTACACCTTC
-	TRBV7-2	TRBJ2-7	-	CASSTGGFRNEQYF	TGTGCCAGCAGCACGGGGGGCTTTCGGAACGAGCAGTACTTC
-	TRBV10-2	TRBJ1-2	-	CASQGHGYTF	TGCGCCAGCCAGGGCCATGGCTACACCTTC
-	TRBV4-1	TRBJ1-6	-	CASSQENRRNSPLHF	TGCGCCAGCAGCCAAGAAAACAGACGGAATTCACCCCTCCACTTT
TRBD1	TRBV5-1	TRBJ1-2	once	CASSPQGASNYGYTF	TGCGCCAGCAGCCCTCAGGGGGCCTCTAACTATGGCTACACCTTC
-	TRBV5-1	TRBJ2-7	-	CASSLAPGGSYEQYF	TGCGCCAGCAGCTTGGCCCCCGGAGGGAGCTACGAGCAGTACTTC
-	TRBV2	TRBJ1-2	few	CASREWTAALKGYTF	TGTGCCAGCAGAGAGTGGACAGCCGCCCTCAAGGGCTACACCTTC
-	TRBV27	TRBJ1-3	-	CASSLSGGAGNTIYF	TGTGCCAGCAGTTTATCCGGGGGTGCCGGAAACACCATATATTTT
-	TRBV21-1	TRBJ1-2	-	CASSSPNRGWLHGYTF	TGTGCCAGCAGCAGCCCCAACAGGGGTTGGCTTCATGGCTACACCTTC
TRBD1	TRBV7-2	TRBJ1-2	-	CASSLDRGTNYGYTF	TGTGCCAGCAGCTTAGACAGGGGTACTAACTATGGCTACACCTTC
-	TRBV28	TRBJ1-2	-	CASSLSPDRINYGYTF	TGTGCCAGCAGTTTATCCCCAGACAGGATAAACTATGGCTACACCTTC
-	TRBV6-1	TRBJ1-2	-	CASISTAGSYGYTF	TGTGCCAGCATAAGTACAGCGGGGAGCTATGGCTACACCTTC
-	TRBV28	TRBJ1-5	-	CASSFRGDGSNQPQHF	TGTGCCAGCAGTTTTCGCGGGGATGGAAGCAATCAGCCCCAGCATTTT
TRBD1	TRBV13	TRBJ2-3	once	CASSARQGSDTQYF	TGTGCCAGCAGCGCCAGACAGGGGTCAGATACGCAGTATTTT
TRBD2	TRBV27	TRBJ2-1	once	CASSSSGGAEFF	TGTGCCAGCAGTTCTAGCGGGGGGGCCGAGTTCTTC
-	TRBV19	TRBJ2-5	-	CASSIGRGQETQYF	TGTGCCAGTAGTATAGGTAGGGGACAAGAGACCCAGTACTTC
-	TRBV4-3	TRBJ2-2	-	CASSPARGGELFF	TGCGCCAGCAGCCCCGCCCGGGGCGGGGAGCTGTTTTTT
TRBD1	TRBV5-1	TRBJ1-2	once	CASSWGQSTYGYTF	TGCGCCAGCAGCTGGGGACAGTCAACCTATGGCTACACCTTC
TRBD1	TRBV19	TRBJ1-2	-	CASSPSGQGLYGYTF	TGTGCCAGTAGTCCGTCGGGACAGGGGCTCTATGGCTACACCTTC
-	TRBV6-2/TRBV6-3	TRBJ2-7	-	CASSSSSGGGYEQYF	TGTGCCAGCAGTTCGTCTAGCGGAGGGGGCTACGAGCAGTACTTC
-	TRBV19	TRBJ2-1	-	CASSIDGGSYNEQFF	TGTGCCAGTAGTATAGACGGGGGCTCCTACAATGAGCAGTTCTTC
-	TRBV4-1	TRBJ1-6	-	CASSQTPAGGYNSPLHF	TGCGCCAGCAGCCAGACCCCAGCGGGAGGCTATAATTCACCCCTCCACTTT
-	TRBV9	TRBJ2-2	-	CASSYPLTGFYNTGELFF	TGTGCCAGCAGCTATCCCTTAACAGGGTTTTATAACACCGGGGAGCTGTTTTTT
TRBD2	TRBV11-2	TRBJ2-1	-	CASSSTSGQYNEQFF	TGTGCCAGCAGCTCAACTAGCGGGCAGTACAATGAGCAGTTCTTC
TRBD1	TRBV5-5	TRBJ2-7	-	CASSWTDRTYEQYF	TGTGCCAGCAGCTGGACGGACAGGACCTACGAGCAGTACTTC
-	TRBV9	TRBJ1-2	-	CASSAEATNYGYTF	TGTGCCAGCAGCGCCGAGGCGACTAACTATGGCTACACCTTC
TRBD1	TRBV19	TRBJ1-2	-	CASSHQGGAGNYGYTF	TGTGCCAGTAGCCACCAGGGGGGCGCGGGGAACTATGGCTACACCTTC
-	TRBV6-5	TRBJ1-1	-	CASSYDMNTEAFF	TGTGCCAGCAGTTACGACATGAACACTGAAGCTTTCTTT
-	TRBV27	TRBJ2-7	-	CASSFGRQGSSYEQYF	TGTGCCAGCAGTTTTGGGAGGCAGGGTTCATCCTACGAGCAGTACTTC
TRBD1	TRBV5-6	TRBJ2-3	-	CASMGQAHTQYF	TGTGCCAGCATGGGACAGGCACATACGCAGTATTTT
TRBD1	TRBV28	TRBJ2-7	-	CASSLLPGQGRHEQYF	TGTGCCAGCAGTTTATTACCGGGACAGGGTCGACACGAGCAGTACTTC
TRBD2	TRBV5-1	TRBJ2-3	-	CASSLYLLAGEILSTDTQYF	TGCGCCAGCAGCTTATACCTCCTAGCGGGGGAGATTCTAAGCACAGATACGCAGTATTTT
-	TRBV5-5	TRBJ1-1	once	CASSLVQVDTEAFF	TGTGCCAGCAGCTTGGTCCAGGTAGACACTGAAGCTTTCTTT
TRBD1	TRBV5-1	TRBJ1-2	-	CASSLGTGENYGYTF	TGCGCCAGCAGCTTAGGGACAGGGGAGAACTATGGCTACACCTTC
-	TRBV6-9	TRBJ2-7	-	CASLPGLKYEQYF	TGTGCCAGCCTCCCAGGGTTAAAATACGAGCAGTACTTC
TRBD2	TRBV13	TRBJ2-2	-	CASSPQLAGGTGELFF	TGTGCCAGCAGTCCTCAACTAGCGGGAGGGACCGGGGAGCTGTTTTTT
-	TRBV7-9	TRBJ1-1	-	CASSLGLGGEAFF	TGTGCCAGCAGCTTAGGACTCGGAGGTGAAGCTTTCTTT
-	TRBV2	TRBJ2-1	-	CASSGVTGNEQFF	TGTGCCAGCAGTGGGGTGACAGGCAATGAGCAGTTCTTC
TRBD1	TRBV5-1	TRBJ1-6	-	CASSLDSRTGNSPLHF	TGCGCCAGCAGCTTGGATAGTCGGACAGGGAATTCACCCCTCCACTTT
TRBD2	TRBV5-4	TRBJ2-2	-	CASSLAGGTGELFF	TGTGCCAGCAGTTTAGCGGGGGGGACCGGGGAGCTGTTTTTT
-	TRBV3-1/TRBV3-2	TRBJ2-3	once	CASCRGGTDTQYF	TGTGCCAGCTGCCGAGGAGGCACAGATACGCAGTATTTT
-	TRBV6-2/TRBV6-3	TRBJ2-7	once	CASSPAGSYEQYF	TGTGCCAGCAGCCCGGCGGGGTCCTACGAGCAGTACTTC
TRBD2	TRBV3-1/TRBV3-2	TRBJ2-3	-	CASSHWTSGGQTGDTQYF	TGTGCCAGCAGCCATTGGACTAGCGGGGGCCAAACGGGAGATACGCAGTATTTT
-	TRBV19	TRBJ1-3	-	CASSALRGSGNTIYF	TGTGCCAGTAGTGCTCTCAGGGGCTCTGGAAACACCATATATTTT